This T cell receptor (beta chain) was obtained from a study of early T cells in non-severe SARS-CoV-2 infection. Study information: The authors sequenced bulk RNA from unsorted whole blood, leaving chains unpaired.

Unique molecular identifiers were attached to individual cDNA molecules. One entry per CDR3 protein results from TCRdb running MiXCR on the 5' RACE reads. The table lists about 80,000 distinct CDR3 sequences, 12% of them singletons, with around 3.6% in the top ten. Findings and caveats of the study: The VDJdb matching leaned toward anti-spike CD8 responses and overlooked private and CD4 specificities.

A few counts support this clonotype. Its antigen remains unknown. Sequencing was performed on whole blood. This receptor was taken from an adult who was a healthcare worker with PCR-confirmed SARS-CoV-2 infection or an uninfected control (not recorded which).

In DNA, the CDR3 is TGTGCCAGCAGCTCGACAGGGAAAACCTACGAGCAGTACTTC. This encodes CASSSTGKTYEQYF. The chain is built from TRBV7-9 and TRBJ2-7; 7 positions match TRBD1. CDR3 length: 14 amino acids. After removal of 4 bases from V and 2 bases from J, the junction contained 5 bases not matched to a gene. The germline CDR1 and CDR2 sequences are SEHNR and FQNEAQ (reference sequence).